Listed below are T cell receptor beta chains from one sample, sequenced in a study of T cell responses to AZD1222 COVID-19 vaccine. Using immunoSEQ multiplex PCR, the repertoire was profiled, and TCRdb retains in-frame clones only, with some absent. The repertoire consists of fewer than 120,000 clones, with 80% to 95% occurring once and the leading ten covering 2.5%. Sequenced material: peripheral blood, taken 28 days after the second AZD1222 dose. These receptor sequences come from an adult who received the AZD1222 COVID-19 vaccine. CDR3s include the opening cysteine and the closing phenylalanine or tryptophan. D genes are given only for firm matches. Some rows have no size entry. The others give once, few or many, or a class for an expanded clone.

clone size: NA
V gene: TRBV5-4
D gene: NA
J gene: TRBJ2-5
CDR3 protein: CASSLRTVETQYF
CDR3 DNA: TGTGCCAGCAGCCTTAGGACAGTGGAGACCCAGTACTTC

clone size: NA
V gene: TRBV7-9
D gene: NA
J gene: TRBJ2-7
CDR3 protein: CASKISTGQYEQYF
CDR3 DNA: TGTGCCAGCAAAATCTCTACAGGGCAGTACGAGCAGTACTTC

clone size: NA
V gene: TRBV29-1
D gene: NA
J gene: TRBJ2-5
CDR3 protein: CSVEDGRAQETQYF
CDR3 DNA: TGCAGCGTTGAAGATGGTAGGGCCCAAGAGACCCAGTACTTC

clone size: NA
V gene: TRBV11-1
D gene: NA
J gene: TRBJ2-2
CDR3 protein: CASSLGISSGELFF
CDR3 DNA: TGTGCCAGCAGCTTAGGTATTTCTTCCGGGGAGCTGTTTTTT

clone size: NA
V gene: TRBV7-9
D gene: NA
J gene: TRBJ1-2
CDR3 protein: CASSFTQNYGYTF
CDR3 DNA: TGTGCCAGCAGCTTCACTCAGAACTATGGCTACACCTTC

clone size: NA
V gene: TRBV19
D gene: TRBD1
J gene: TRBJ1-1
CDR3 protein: CASTSSWGGQERSGAFF
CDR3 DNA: TGTGCCAGTACCTCCTCTTGGGGGGGACAGGAACGATCGGGAGCTTTCTTT

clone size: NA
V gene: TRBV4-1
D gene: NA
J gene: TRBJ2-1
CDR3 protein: CASSQGRTRTQFF
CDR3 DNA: TGCGCCAGCAGCCAAGGACGGACAAGGACGCAGTTCTTC

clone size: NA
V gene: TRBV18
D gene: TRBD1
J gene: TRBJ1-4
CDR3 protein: CASSLRQGTNEKLFF
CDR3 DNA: TGTGCCAGCTCACTACGACAGGGGACCAATGAAAAACTGTTTTTT

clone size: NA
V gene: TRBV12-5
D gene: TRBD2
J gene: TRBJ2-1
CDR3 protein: CASGLVGGGYNEQFF
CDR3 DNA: TGTGCTAGTGGTTTGGTAGGCGGGGGATACAATGAGCAGTTCTTC

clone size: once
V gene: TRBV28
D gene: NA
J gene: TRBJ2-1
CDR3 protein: CASSLIGAASYNEQFF
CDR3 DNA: TGTGCCAGCAGTTTAATAGGGGCCGCGTCCTACAATGAGCAGTTCTTC

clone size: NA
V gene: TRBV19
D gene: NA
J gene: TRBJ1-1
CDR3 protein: CASSIVEGAEAFF
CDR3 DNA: TGTGCCAGTAGTATAGTGGAGGGCGCTGAAGCTTTCTTT

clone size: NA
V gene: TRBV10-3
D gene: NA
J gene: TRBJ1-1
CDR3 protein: CAITPGDTEAFF
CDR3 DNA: TGTGCCATCACCCCAGGGGACACTGAAGCTTTCTTT

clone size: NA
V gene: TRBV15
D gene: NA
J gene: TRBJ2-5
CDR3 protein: CATRFTGRETQYF
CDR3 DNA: TGTGCCACCAGGTTCACAGGGAGGGAGACCCAGTACTTC

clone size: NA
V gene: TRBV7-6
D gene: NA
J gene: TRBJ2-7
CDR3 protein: CASSLDPGAGTYEQYF
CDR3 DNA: TGTGCCAGCAGCTTAGACCCAGGGGCAGGAACCTACGAGCAGTACTTC

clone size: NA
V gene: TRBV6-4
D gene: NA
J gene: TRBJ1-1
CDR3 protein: CASSVDLTSTEAFF
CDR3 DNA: TGTGCCAGCAGTGTTGACTTAACGAGCACTGAAGCTTTCTTT

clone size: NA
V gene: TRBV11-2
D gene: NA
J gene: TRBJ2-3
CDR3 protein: CASSSLLASTDTQYF
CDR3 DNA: TGTGCCAGCAGCTCCCTACTAGCTAGCACAGATACGCAGTATTTT

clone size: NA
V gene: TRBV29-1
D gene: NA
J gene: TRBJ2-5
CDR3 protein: CSVARDGGWTQYF
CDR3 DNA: TGCAGCGTCGCCCGGGACGGAGGTTGGACCCAGTACTTC

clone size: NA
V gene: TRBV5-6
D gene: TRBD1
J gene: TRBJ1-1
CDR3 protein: CASSLLGGPNTEAFF
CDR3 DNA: TGTGCCAGCAGCTTGTTAGGGGGCCCCAACACTGAAGCTTTCTTT

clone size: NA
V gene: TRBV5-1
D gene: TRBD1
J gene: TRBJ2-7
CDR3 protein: CASSFTTGGSGMNEQYF
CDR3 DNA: TGCGCCAGCAGCTTTACTACAGGGGGTTCGGGGATGAACGAGCAGTACTTC

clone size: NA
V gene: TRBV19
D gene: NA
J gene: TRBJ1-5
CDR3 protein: CASTVHRGRRVQPQHF
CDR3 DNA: TGTGCCAGTACGGTCCATCGGGGTAGGAGGGTTCAGCCCCAGCATTTT

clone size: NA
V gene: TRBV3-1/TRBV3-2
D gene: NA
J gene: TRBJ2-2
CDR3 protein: CASGNTGELFF
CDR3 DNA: TGTGCCAGCGGAAACACCGGGGAGCTGTTTTTT

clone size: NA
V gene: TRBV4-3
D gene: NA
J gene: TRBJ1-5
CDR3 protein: CASSQKAGGGQPQHF
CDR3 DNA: TGCGCCAGCAGCCAAAAGGCCGGGGGCGGTCAGCCCCAGCATTTT

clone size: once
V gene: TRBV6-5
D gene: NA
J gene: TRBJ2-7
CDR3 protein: CASSYSGHSYEQYF
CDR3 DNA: TGTGCCAGCAGTTACTCGGGACACTCCTACGAGCAGTACTTC

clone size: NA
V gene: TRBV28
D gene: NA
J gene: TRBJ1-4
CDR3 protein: CASSLSLRVYEKLFF
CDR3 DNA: TGTGCCAGCAGTTTATCTCTCAGGGTCTATGAAAAACTGTTTTTT

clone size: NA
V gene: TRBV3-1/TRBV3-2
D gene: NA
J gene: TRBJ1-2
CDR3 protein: CASSQSEYSYTF
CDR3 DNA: TGTGCCAGCAGCCAGTCGGAGTACAGCTACACCTTC

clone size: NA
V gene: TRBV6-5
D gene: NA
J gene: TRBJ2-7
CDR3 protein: CASPGLGPVWEQYF
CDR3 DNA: TGTGCCAGTCCCGGGTTGGGCCCAGTTTGGGAGCAGTACTTC

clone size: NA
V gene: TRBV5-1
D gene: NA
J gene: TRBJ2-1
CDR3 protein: CASNELGNEQFF
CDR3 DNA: TGCGCCAGCAATGAACTGGGCAATGAGCAGTTCTTC

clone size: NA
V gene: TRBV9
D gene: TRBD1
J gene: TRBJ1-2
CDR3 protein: CASSPPTGLGVNRGYTF
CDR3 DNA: TGTGCCAGCAGCCCGCCGACAGGGTTAGGGGTTAATAGGGGCTACACCTTC

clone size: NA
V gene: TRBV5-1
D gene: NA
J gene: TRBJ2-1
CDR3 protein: CASSRSLEFNEQFF
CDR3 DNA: TGCGCCAGCAGCCGGTCCCTAGAGTTCAATGAGCAGTTCTTC

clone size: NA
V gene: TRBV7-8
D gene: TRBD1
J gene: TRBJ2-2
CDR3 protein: CASSPTGKNTGELFF
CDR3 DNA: TGTGCCAGCAGCCCGACAGGGAAGAACACCGGGGAGCTGTTTTTT

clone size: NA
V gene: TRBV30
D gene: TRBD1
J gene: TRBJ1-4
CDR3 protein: CAWGRGTGGLFF
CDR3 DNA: TGTGCCTGGGGACGGGGGACAGGGGGACTGTTTTTT

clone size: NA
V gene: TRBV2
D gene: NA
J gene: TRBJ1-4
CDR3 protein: CASSVKDMFF
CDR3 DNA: TGTGCCAGCAGTGTGAAAGATATGTTTTTT

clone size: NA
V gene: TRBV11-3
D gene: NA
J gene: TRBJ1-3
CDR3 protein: CASSSSRGGNTIYF
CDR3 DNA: TGTGCCAGCAGCTCCTCGCGAGGTGGAAACACCATATATTTT

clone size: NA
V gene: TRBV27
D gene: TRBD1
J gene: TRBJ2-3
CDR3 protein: CASSAWDRGRDTQYF
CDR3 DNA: TGTGCCAGCAGTGCCTGGGACAGGGGGAGGGATACGCAGTATTTT

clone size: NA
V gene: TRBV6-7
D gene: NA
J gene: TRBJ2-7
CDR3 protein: CASSYSHTDYEQYF
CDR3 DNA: TGTGCCAGCAGTTACTCGCACACAGACTACGAGCAGTACTTC

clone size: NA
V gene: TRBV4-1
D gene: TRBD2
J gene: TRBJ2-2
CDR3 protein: CASNRGGAGELFF
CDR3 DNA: TGCGCCAGTAACCGGGGGGGTGCCGGGGAGCTGTTTTTT

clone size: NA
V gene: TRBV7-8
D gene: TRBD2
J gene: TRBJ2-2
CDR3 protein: CASSQSGGATGELFF
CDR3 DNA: TGTGCCAGCAGTCAAAGCGGGGGGGCCACCGGGGAGCTGTTTTTT

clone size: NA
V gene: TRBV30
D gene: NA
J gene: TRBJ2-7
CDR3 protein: CAWSATSYEQYF
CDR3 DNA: TGTGCCTGGAGTGCAACAAGTTACGAGCAGTACTTC

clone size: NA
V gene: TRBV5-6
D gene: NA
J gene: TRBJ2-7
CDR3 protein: CASSRSYEQYF
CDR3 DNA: TGTGCCAGCAGCCGCTCCTACGAGCAGTACTTC

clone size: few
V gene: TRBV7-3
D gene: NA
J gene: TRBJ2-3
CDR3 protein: CASSLDSTDTQYF
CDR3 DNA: TGTGCCAGCAGCCTAGACAGCACAGATACGCAGTATTTT

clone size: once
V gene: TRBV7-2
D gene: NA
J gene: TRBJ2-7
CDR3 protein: CASSGGAGISYEQYF
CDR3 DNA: TGTGCCAGCAGCGGAGGTGCAGGGATCTCCTACGAGCAGTACTTC

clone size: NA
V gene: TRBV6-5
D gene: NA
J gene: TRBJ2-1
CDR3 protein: CASNLERYNEQFF
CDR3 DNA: TGTGCCAGCAACCTTGAGCGCTACAATGAGCAGTTCTTC

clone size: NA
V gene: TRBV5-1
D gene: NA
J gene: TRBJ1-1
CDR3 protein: CASSLGWTILNTEAFF
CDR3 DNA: TGCGCCAGCAGCTTGGGTTGGACGATACTGAACACTGAAGCTTTCTTT

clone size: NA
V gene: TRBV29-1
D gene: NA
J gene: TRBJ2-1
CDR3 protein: CSVVGGNEQFF
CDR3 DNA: TGCAGCGTTGTCGGGGGCAATGAGCAGTTCTTC

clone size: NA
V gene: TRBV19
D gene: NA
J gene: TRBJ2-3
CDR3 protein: CASSMGFSTDTQYF
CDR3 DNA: TGTGCCAGTAGTATGGGGTTCTCCACAGATACGCAGTATTTT

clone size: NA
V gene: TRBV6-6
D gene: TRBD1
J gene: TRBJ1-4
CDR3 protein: CASRGQANEKLFF
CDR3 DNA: TGTGCCAGCAGAGGACAGGCTAATGAAAAACTGTTTTTT

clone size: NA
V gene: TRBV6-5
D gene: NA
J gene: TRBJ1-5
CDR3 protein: CASSRGPYQPQHF
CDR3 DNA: TGTGCCAGCAGTCGAGGACCATATCAGCCCCAGCATTTT

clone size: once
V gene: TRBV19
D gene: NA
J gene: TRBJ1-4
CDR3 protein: CASSAQQGTELKLFF
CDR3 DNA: TGTGCCAGTAGTGCCCAACAGGGCACTGAACTAAAACTGTTTTTT

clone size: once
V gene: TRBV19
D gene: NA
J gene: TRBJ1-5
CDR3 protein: CAAAGGRVNQPQHF
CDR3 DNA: TGTGCCGCCGCGGGAGGGCGAGTCAATCAGCCCCAGCATTTT

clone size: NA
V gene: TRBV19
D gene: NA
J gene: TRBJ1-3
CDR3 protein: CARRPSTGSGNTIYF
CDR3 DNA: TGTGCCAGACGTCCGTCGACCGGCTCTGGAAACACCATATATTTT

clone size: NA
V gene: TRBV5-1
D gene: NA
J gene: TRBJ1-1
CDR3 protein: CASSSQDLNTEAFF
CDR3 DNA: TGCGCCAGCAGCTCTCAGGATTTGAACACTGAAGCTTTCTTT

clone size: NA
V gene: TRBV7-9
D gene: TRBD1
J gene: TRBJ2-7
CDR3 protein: CASSLWRGDRAYEQYF
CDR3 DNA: TGTGCCAGCAGCTTATGGAGAGGGGACAGGGCTTACGAGCAGTACTTC

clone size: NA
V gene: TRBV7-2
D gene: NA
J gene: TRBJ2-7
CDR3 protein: CASSLAAGSYEQYF
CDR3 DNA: TGTGCCAGCAGCTTAGCGGCAGGGTCCTACGAGCAGTACTTC

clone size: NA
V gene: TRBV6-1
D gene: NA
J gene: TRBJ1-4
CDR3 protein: CASSERGYRDEKLFF
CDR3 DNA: TGTGCCAGCAGTGAACGAGGTTACCGGGACGAAAAACTGTTTTTT

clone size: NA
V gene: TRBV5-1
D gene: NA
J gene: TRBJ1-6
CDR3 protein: CASSLGRWVRKSLSPLHF
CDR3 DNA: TGCGCCAGCAGCTTGGGTCGCTGGGTACGGAAATCTCTTTCACCCCTCCACTTT

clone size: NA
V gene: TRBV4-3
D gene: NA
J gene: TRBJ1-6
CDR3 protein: CASSQDGAGVNSPLHF
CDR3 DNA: TGCGCCAGCAGCCAAGATGGGGCAGGGGTTAATTCACCCCTCCACTTT

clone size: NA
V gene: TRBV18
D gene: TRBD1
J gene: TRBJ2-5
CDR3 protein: CASSQGAGQETQYF
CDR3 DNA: TGTGCCAGCTCACAGGGGGCTGGCCAAGAGACCCAGTACTTC